These 12 T cell receptor beta chains originate from one sample sequenced in a study of CDR3 diversity in severe acne. TCRdb recomputed calls from the PCR reads with MiXCR, one row per CDR3 protein. The sample holds more than 85,000 distinct CDR3 sequences, approximately 49% seen once. Material: blood. These receptors were taken from a male donor with severe acne vulgaris.

With regard to this clonotype: A much bigger clone sits one base away, suggesting this may be a read error. V gene TRBV7-2 combines with J gene TRBJ2-5; TRBD2 agrees at 7 bases. Germline lookup yields CDR1 SGHTA and CDR2 FQGNSA. CDR3 length: 16 amino acids. The CDR3 is CASSSWGSGHHETQYF. The DNA for the CDR3 is TGTGCCAGCAGCTCCTGGGGTAGCGGGCACCATGAGACCCAGTACTTC.

The chain uses TRBV7-9 and TRBJ2-3; no definite D call. Germline values: CDR1 SEHNR, CDR2 FQNEAQ (reference sequence). The V gene lost 5 bases and the J gene lost 4 bases, with 13 bases spanning the gap. The CDR3 totals 14 residues. Here the CDR3 DNA reads TGTGCCAGCAGCCGTCCGGGTAACGCAGATACGCAGTATTTT. This translates into CASSRPGNADTQYF.

The chain links TRBV12-3 or TRBV12-4 to TRBJ2-1; 9 positions agree with TRBD2. There are 14 residues in the CDR3. V shed 7 bases and J 8 bases; nucleotides not matched to a gene: 9. The CDR3 protein is CASKGGRAGYEQFF. In DNA, the CDR3 is TGTGCCAGCAAAGGCGGGAGGGCCGGGTATGAGCAGTTCTTC.

To note about this clonotype: One base away lies a much larger clone, so this may be a sequencing read error. This is likely a read error, given that the CDR3 carries no conserved phenylalanine or tryptophan at its end. The gene calls are TRBV19 and TRBJ2-1; weak D call: TRBD2 (7 bases). The CDR3 sequence is 18 residues long. CDR1 and CDR2 from the germline V gene are LNHDA and SQIVND (reference sequence). V was clipped by 4 bases and J by 0 bases, with 19 bases between them. The CDR3 region has the DNA TGTGCCAGTAGTACTAGGGGGGGGGTTACTAACTCCTACAATGAGCAGTTCTCC. Translated: CASSTRGGVTNSYNEQFS.

The chain is built from TRBV15 and TRBJ2-5; D is possibly TRBD2 (5 bases). Trimming cost V 3 bases and J 2 bases, with 10 bases left between them. This CDR3 is built from 14 residues. Per germline, CDR1 LNHNV and CDR2 YYDKDF (reference sequence). CDR3 sequence reads: CATSSRSGQETQYF. DNA of the CDR3: TGTGCCACCAGCAGCCGGAGCGGTCAAGAGACCCAGTACTTC.

The chain has TRBV29-1 and TRBJ2-7, with 7 bases that match TRBD1. Germline lookup yields CDR1 SQVTM and CDR2 ANQGSEA. This CDR3 is built from 15 residues. V was pared by 0 bases and J by 1 base, with 6 bases of the junction left unmatched. CDR3 sequence: CSVEDSGTESYEQYF. CDR3 sequence (DNA): TGCAGCGTTGAAGATTCCGGGACAGAATCCTACGAGCAGTACTTC.

About this clonotype itself: Given a much more abundant clone one base away, this may be a read error. The chain couples TRBV9 to TRBJ2-7; TRBD2 might be the D (5 bases). V dropped 4 bases and J dropped 7 bases, with 24 bases sitting between them. Germline V gene sequence: CDR1 SGDLS, CDR2 YYNGEE. The length of the CDR3 is 16 residues. CDR3 sequence (DNA): TGTGCCAGCAGCTTCACCAGAGGGAGTGGATCTAATGAGCAGTACTTC. Residues: CASSFTRGSGSNEQYF.

Remarks on this clonotype: The junction shows a germline mismatch at one end, possibly a read error. The chain is built from TRBV25-1 and TRBJ2-4; possibly TRBD1 for D (7 bases). The CDR3 consists of 16 residues. CDR1 MGHDK and CDR2 SYGVNS come from the germline V gene. The CDR3 DNA follows: TGTGCCGGCAGTCGGACAGGAGGGGGGGCCAAAAACATTCAGTACTTC. It yields the protein CAGSRTGGGAKNIQYF. Together with reference TRBV25-1 and TRBJ2-4, the CDR3 gives the full variable domain: EADIYQTPRYLVIGTGKKITLECSQTMGHDKMYWYQQDPGMELHLIHYSYGVNSTEKGDLSSESTVSRIRTEHFPLTLESARPSHTSQYLCAGSRTGGGAKNIQYFGAGTRLSVL.

This clonotype showed up many times. The chain is built from TRBV2 and TRBJ1-1; a possible D gene is TRBD1 (5 bases). V was pared by 6 bases and J by 0 bases, with 11 bases between. This CDR3 region has 14 residues. Germline V gives CDR1 SNHLY, CDR2 FYNNEI. The CDR3 region has the DNA TGTGCCAGCAGGGGGGACGGACTGAACACTGAAGCTTTCTTT. Its translation: CASRGDGLNTEAFF.

This clonotype came up many times. The chain links TRBV5-1 to TRBJ2-7, with TRBD1 matching 8 bases. The ends lost 4 bases at V and 7 bases at J; junction bases unmatched: 10. CDR3 length: 14 amino acids. CDR1 is SGHRS and CDR2 is YFSETQ in the germline V gene. The CDR3 DNA reads TGCGCCAGCAGCCCGTCCGACAGGGGCGAGGAGCAGTACTTC. It codes for CASSPSDRGEEQYF.

This clonotype came up a few times. The chain joins TRBV24-1 to TRBJ2-2; D is perhaps TRBD1 (5 bases). CDR1 and CDR2 (germline): KGHDR, SFDVKD. V gave up 8 bases and J gave up 6 bases, with 9 bases separating them. The CDR3 has 12 residues. CDR3 sequence reads: CATNSGSGELFF. In DNA, the CDR3 is TGTGCCACCAATTCAGGGTCCGGGGAGCTGTTTTTT.

This sequence joins TRBV9 and TRBJ2-3, with D perhaps TRBD1 (5 bases). V shed 1 base and J shed 2 bases, with 8 bases lying between them. CDR1 is SGDLS, CDR2 YYNGEE, per germline. This CDR3 has 14 amino acids. The CDR3 sequence is CASSVLDNTDTQYF. The CDR3 DNA reads as TGTGCCAGCAGCGTATTGGACAACACAGATACGCAGTATTTT.